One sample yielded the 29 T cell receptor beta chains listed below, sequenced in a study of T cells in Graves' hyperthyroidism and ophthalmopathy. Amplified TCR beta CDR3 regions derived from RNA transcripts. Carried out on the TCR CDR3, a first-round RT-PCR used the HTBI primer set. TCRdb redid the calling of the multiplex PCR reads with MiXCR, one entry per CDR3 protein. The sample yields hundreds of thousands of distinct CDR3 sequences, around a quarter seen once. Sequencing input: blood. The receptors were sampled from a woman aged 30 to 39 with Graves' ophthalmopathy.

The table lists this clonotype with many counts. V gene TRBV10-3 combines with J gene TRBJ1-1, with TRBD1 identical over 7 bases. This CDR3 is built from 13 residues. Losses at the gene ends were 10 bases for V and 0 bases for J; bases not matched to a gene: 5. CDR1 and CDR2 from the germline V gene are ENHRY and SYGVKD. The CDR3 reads CATTGEVNTEAFF. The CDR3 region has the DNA TGTGCCACTACAGGGGAGGTGAACACTGAAGCTTTCTTT.

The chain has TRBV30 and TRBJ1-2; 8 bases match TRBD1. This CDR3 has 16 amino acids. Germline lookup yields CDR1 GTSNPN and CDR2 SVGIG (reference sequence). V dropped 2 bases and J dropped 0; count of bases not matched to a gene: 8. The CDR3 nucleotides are TGTGCCTGGAGTTCGGACAGGGTCCCAGCTAACTATGGCTACACCTTC. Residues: CAWSSDRVPANYGYTF. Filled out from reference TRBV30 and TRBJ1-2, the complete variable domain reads SQTIHQWPATLVQPVGSPLSLECTVEGTSNPNLYWYRQAAGRGLQLLFYSVGIGQISSEVPQNLSASRPQDRQFILSSKKLLLSDSGFYLCAWSSDRVPANYGYTFGSGTRLTVV.

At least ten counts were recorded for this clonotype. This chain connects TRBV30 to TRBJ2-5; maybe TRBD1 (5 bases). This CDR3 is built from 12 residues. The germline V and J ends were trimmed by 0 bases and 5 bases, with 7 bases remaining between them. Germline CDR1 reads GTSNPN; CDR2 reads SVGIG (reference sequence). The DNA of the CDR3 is TGTGCCTGGAGTGTATCAGGGGAGACCCAGTACTTC. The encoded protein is CAWSVSGETQYF. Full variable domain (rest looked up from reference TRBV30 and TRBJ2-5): SQTIHQWPATLVQPVGSPLSLECTVEGTSNPNLYWYRQAAGRGLQLLFYSVGIGQISSEVPQNLSASRPQDRQFILSSKKLLLSDSGFYLCAWSVSGETQYFGPGTRLLVL.

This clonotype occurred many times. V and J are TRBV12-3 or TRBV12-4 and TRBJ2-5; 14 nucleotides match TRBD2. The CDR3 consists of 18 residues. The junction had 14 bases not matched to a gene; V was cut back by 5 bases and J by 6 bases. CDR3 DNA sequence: TGTGCCAGCAGTAAACCGGGACTAGCGGGGGTGCGAAACCAGACCCAGTACTTC. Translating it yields CASSKPGLAGVRNQTQYF.

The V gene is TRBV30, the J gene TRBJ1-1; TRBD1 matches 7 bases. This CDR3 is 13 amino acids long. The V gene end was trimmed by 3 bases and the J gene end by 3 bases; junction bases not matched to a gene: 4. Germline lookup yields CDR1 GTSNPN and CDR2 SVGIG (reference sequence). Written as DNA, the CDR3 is TGTGCCTGGAGCCAAGACAGGGACACTGAAGCTTTCTTT. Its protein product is CAWSQDRDTEAFF. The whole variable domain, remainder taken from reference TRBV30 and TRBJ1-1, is SQTIHQWPATLVQPVGSPLSLECTVEGTSNPNLYWYRQAAGRGLQLLFYSVGIGQISSEVPQNLSASRPQDRQFILSSKKLLLSDSGFYLCAWSQDRDTEAFFGQGTRLTVV.

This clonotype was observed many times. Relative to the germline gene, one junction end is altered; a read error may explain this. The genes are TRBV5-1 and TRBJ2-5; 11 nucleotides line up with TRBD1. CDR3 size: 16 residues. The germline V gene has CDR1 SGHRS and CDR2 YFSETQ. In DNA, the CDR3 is TGTGCCAGCAGTGGCGGGACAGGGGGTTACCAAGAGACCCAGTACTTC. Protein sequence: CASSGGTGGYQETQYF.

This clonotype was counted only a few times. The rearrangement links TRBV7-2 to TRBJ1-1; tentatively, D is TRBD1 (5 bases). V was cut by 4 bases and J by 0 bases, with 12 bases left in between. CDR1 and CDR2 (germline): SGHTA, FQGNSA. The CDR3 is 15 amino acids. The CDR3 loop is CASSSVVGVNTEAFF. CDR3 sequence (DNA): TGTGCCAGCAGCTCAGTGGTGGGGGTGAACACTGAAGCTTTCTTT. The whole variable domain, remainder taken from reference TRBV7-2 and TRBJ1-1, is GAGVSQSPSNKVTEKGKDVELRCDPISGHTALYWYRQSLGQGLEFLIYFQGNSAPDKSGLPSDRFSAERTGGSVSTLTIQRTQQEDSAVYLCASSSVVGVNTEAFFGQGTRLTVV.

This chain's CDR3 is CASSLMGGQEAFF. CDR3 coding DNA: TGTGCCAGCAGTTTAATGGGGGGACAGGAAGCTTTCTTT. The J gene is TRBJ1-1, the V gene TRBV12-3 or TRBV12-4; 7 bases fit TRBD1. J was trimmed by 8 bases and V by 2 bases; bases with no gene match: 5. The CDR3 has 13 residues.

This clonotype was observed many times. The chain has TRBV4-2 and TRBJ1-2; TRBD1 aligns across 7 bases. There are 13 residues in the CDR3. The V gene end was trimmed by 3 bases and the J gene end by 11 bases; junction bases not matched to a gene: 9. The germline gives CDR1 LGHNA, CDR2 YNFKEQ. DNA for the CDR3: TGTGCCAGCAGCCAGGGAAGGGACAGAGAGTACACCTTC. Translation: CASSQGRDREYTF.

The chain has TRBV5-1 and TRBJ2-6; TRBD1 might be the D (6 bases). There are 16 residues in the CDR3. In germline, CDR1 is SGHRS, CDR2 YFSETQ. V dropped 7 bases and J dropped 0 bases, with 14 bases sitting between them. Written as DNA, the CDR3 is TGCGCCAGCGGGAACAGGGAAAGCTCTGGGGCCAACGTCCTGACTTTC. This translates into CASGNRESSGANVLTF.

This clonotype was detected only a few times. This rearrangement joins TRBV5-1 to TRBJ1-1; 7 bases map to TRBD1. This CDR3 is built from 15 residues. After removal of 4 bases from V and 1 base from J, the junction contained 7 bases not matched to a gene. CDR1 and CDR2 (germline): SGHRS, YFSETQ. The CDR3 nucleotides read TGCGCCAGCAGCCCGACGGGGACAGCGAACACTGAAGCTTTCTTT. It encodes CASSPTGTANTEAFF.

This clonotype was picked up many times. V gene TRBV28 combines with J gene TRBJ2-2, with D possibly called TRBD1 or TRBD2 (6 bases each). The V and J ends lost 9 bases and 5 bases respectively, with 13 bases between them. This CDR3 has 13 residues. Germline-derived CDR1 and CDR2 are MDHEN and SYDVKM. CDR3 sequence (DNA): TGTGCCAGTTTAACAGGGAGGACCGGGGAGCTGTTTTTT. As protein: CASLTGRTGELFF.

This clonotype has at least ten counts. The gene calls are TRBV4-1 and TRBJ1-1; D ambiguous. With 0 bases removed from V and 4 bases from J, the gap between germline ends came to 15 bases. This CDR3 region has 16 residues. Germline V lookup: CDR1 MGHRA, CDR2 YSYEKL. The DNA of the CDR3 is TGCGCCAGCAGCCAAGATCCGGCAGCGGCGGTCACTGAAGCTTTCTTT. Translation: CASSQDPAAAVTEAFF.

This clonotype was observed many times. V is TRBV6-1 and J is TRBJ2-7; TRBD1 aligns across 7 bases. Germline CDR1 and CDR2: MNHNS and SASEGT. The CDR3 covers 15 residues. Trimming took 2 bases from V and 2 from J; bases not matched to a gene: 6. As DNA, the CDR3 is TGTGCCAGCAGTGAATTCAAGGACAGGACCTACGAGCAGTACTTC. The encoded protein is CASSEFKDRTYEQYF.

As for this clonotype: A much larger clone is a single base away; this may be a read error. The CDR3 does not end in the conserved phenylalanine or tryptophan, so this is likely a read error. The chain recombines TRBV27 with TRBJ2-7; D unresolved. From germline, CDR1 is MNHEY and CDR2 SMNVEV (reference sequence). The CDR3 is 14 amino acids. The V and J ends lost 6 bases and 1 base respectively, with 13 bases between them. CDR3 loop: CASRLIQSSYEQYL. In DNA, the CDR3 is TGTGCCAGCAGACTCATACAGAGTTCCTACGAGCAGTACCTC.

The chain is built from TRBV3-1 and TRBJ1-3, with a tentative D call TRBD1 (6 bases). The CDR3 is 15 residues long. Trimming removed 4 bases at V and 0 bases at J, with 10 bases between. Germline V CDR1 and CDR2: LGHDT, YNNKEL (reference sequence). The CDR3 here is CASSPQGFSGNTIYF. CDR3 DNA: TGTGCCAGCAGCCCACAGGGCTTCTCTGGAAACACCATATATTTT.

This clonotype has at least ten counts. The CDR3 reads CASSLWVGTGELFF. For the CDR3, the DNA is TGCGCCAGCAGCTTGTGGGTGGGGACCGGGGAGCTGTTTTTT. This chain uses TRBV5-1 with TRBJ2-2; D gene ambiguous. Germline assignment: CDR1 SGHRS and CDR2 YFSETQ. The CDR3 has 14 residues. The V end lost 1 base, the J end lost 5 bases, and 9 bases lay between the germline ends.

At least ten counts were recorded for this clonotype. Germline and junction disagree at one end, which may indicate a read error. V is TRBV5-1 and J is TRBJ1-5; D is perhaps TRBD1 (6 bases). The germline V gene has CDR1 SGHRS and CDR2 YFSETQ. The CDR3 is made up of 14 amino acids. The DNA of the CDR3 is TGTGCCAGCAGCCTAGAAGGGGGAAATCAGCCCCAGCATTTT. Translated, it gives CASSLEGGNQPQHF.

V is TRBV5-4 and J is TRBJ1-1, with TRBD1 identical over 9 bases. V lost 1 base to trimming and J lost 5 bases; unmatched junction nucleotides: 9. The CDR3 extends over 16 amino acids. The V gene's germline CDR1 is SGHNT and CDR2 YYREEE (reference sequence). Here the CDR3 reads CASSLKLGQGRTEAFF. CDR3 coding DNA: TGTGCCAGCAGCTTGAAGTTGGGACAGGGAAGGACTGAAGCTTTCTTT.

In nucleotides, the CDR3 is TGTGCCAGCAGCTTAGCGCAGGAGAACTATGGCTACACCTTC. As protein: CASSLAQENYGYTF. The chain combines TRBV7-2 with TRBJ1-2; no firm D call. The CDR3 consists of 14 residues. V was pared by 0 bases and J by 2 bases, with 7 bases between. Germline V gives CDR1 SGHTA, CDR2 FQGNSA.

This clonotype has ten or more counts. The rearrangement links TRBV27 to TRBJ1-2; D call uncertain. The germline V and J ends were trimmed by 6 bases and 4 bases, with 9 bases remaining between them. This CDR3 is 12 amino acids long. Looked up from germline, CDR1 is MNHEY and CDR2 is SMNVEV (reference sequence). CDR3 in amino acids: CASRKWGYGYTF. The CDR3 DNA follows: TGTGCCAGCAGAAAATGGGGCTATGGCTACACCTTC.

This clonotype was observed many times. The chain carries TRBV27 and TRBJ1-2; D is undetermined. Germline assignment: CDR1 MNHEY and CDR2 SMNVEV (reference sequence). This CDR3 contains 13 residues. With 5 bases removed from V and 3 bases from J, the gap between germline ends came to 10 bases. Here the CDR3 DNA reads TGTGCCAGCAGTCGCAGGACGGACTATGGCTACACCTTC. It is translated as CASSRRTDYGYTF.

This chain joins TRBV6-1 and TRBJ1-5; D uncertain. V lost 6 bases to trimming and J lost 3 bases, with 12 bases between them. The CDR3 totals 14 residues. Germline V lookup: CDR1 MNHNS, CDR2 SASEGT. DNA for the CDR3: TGTGCCAGCAGAAACCCGGGCACCAATCAGCCCCAGCATTTT. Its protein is CASRNPGTNQPQHF.

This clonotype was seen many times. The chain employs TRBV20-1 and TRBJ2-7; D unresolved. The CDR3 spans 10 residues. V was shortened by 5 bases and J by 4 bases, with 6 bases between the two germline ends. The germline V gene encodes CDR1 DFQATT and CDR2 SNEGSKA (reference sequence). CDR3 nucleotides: TGCAGTGCTGCTACTTACGAGCAGTACTTC. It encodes CSAATYEQYF.

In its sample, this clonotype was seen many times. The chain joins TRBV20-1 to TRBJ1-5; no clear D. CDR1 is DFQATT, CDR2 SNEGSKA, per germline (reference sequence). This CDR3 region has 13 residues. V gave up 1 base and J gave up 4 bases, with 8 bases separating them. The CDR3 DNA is TGCAGTGCTAGAGGACGCGGAAATCAGCCCCAGCATTTT. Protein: CSARGRGNQPQHF.

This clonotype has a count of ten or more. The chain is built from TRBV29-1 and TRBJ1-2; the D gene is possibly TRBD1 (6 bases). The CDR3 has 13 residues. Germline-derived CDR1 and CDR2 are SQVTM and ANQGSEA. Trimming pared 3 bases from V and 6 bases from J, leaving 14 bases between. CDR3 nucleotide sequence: TGCAGCGTTGATAGGGGGGAATTCCATGGCTACACCTTC. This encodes CSVDRGEFHGYTF.

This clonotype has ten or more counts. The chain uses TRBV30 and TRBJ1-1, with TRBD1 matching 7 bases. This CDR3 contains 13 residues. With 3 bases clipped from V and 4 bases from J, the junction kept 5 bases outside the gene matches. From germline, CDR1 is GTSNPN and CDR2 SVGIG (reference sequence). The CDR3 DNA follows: TGTGCCTGGAGACAGGGGTACGGCACTGAAGCTTTCTTT. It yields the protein CAWRQGYGTEAFF. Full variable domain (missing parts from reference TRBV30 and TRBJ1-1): SQTIHQWPATLVQPVGSPLSLECTVEGTSNPNLYWYRQAAGRGLQLLFYSVGIGQISSEVPQNLSASRPQDRQFILSSKKLLLSDSGFYLCAWRQGYGTEAFFGQGTRLTVV.

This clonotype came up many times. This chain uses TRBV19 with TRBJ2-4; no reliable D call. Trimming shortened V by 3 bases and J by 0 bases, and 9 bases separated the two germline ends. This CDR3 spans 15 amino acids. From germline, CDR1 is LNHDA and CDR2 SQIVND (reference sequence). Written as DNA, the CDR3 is TGTGCCAGTAGTATCCCAGGATTAGCCAAAAACATTCAGTACTTC. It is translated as CASSIPGLAKNIQYF.

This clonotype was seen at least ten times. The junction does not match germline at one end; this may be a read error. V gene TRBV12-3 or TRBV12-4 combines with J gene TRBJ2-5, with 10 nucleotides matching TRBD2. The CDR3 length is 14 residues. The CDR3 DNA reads TGTGCTAGCAGCTTAGCGGGGGGCCAAGAGACCCAGTACTTC. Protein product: CASSLAGGQETQYF.